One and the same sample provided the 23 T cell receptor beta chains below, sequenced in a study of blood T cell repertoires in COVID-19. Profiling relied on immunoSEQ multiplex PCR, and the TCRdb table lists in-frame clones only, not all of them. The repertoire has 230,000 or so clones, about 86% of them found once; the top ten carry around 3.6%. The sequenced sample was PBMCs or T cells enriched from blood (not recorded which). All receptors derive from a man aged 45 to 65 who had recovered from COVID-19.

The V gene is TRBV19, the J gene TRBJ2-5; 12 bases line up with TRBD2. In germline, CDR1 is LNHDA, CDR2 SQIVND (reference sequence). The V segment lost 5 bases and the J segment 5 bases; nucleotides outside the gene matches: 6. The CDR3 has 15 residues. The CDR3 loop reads CASSGLAGGPETQYF. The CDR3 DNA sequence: TGTGCCAGTAGTGGCCTAGCGGGAGGGCCCGAGACCCAGTACTTC.

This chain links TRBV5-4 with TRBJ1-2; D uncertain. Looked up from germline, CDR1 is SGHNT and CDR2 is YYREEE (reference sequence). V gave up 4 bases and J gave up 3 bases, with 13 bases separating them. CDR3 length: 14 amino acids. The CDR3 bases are TGTGCCAGCAGCGCAGACCCAGCGGACTATGGCTACACCTTC. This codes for CASSADPADYGYTF.

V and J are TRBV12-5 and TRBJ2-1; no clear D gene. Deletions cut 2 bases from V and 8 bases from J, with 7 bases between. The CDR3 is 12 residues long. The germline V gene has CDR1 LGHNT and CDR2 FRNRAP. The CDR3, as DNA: TGTGCTAGTGGTTTGTTGAGAGATGAGCAGTTCTTC. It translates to CASGLLRDEQFF.

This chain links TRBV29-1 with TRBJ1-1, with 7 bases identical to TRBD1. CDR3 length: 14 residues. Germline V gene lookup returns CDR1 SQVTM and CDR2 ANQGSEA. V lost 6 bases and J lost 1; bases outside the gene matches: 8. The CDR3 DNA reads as TGCAGCGTCTCCAAGGGGGCCGGGAACACTGAAGCTTTCTTT. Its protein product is CSVSKGAGNTEAFF. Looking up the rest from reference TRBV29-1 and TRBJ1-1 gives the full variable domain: SAVISQKPSRDICQRGTSLTIQCQVDSQVTMMFWYRQQPGQSLTLIATANQGSEATYESGFVIDKFPISRPNLTFSTLTVSNMSPEDSSIYLCSVSKGAGNTEAFFGQGTRLTVV.

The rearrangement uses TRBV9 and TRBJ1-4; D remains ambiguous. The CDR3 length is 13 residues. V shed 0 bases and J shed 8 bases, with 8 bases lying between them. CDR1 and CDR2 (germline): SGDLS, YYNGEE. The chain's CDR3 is CASSVGEREKLFF. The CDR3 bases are TGTGCCAGCAGCGTAGGGGAGCGAGAAAAACTGTTTTTT. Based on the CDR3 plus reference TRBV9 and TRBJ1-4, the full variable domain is DSGVTQTPKHLITATGQRVTLRCSPRSGDLSVYWYQQSLDQGLQFLIQYYNGEERAKGNILERFSAQQFPDLHSELNLSSLELGDSALYFCASSVGEREKLFFGSGTQLSVL.

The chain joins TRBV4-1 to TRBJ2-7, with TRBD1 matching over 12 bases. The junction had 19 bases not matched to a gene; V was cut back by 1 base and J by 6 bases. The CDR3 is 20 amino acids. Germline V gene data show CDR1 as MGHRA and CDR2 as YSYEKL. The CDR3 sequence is CASSQGVAGQGAKGGSEQYF. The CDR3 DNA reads TGCGCCAGCAGCCAAGGGGTGGCGGGACAGGGGGCAAAAGGAGGGAGCGAGCAGTACTTC.

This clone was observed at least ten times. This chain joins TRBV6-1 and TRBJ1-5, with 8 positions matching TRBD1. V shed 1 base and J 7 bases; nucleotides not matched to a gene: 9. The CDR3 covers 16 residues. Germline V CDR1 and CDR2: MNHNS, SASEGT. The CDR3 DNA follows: TGTGCCAGCAGTGAAGGTCAGGACAGGGTAGTCCAGCCCCAGCATTTT. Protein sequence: CASSEGQDRVVQPQHF.

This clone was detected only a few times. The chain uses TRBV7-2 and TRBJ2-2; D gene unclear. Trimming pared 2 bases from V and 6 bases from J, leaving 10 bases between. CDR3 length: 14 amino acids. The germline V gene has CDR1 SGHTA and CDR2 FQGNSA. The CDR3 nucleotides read TGTGCCAGCAGCTTACTCCGGGTTGCCGGGGAGCTGTTTTTT. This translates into CASSLLRVAGELFF. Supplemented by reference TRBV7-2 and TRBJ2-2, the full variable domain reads GAGVSQSPSNKVTEKGKDVELRCDPISGHTALYWYRQSLGQGLEFLIYFQGNSAPDKSGLPSDRFSAERTGGSVSTLTIQRTQQEDSAVYLCASSLLRVAGELFFGEGSRLTVL.

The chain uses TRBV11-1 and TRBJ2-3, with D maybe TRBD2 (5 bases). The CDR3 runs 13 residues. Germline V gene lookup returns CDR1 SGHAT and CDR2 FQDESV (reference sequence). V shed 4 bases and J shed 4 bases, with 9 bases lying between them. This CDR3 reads CASSSELADTQYF. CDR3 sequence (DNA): TGTGCCAGCAGCTCGGAACTAGCAGATACGCAGTATTTT.

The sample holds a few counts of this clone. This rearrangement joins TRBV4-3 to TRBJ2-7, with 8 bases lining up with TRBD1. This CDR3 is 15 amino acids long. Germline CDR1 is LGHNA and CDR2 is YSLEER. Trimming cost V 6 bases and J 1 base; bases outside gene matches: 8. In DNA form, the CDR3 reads TGCGCCAGCAGACTCGGGACAGGTCTATCCTACGAGCAGTACTTC. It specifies CASRLGTGLSYEQYF.

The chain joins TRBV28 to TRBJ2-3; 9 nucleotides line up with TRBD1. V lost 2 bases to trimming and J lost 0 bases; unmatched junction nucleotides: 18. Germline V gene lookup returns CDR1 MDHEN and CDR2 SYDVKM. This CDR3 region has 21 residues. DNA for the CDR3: TGTGCCAGCAGTTTAATTCCATGGGTTTCCGGGACAGGGACTAGCACAGATACGCAGTATTTT. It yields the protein CASSLIPWVSGTGTSTDTQYF.

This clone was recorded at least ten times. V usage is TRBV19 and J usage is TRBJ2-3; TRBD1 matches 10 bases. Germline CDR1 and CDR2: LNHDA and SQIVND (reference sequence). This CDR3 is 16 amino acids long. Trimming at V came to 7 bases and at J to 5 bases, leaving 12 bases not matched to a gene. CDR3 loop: CASKGGDRGGRDTQYF. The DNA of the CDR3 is TGTGCCAGTAAGGGAGGGGACAGGGGCGGTAGAGATACGCAGTATTTT.

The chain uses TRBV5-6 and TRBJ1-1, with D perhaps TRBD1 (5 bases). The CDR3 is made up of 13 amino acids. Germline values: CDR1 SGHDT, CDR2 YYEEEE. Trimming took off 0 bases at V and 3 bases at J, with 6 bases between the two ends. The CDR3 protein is CASSLAGYTEAFF. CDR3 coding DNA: TGTGCCAGCAGCTTGGCAGGGTACACTGAAGCTTTCTTT.

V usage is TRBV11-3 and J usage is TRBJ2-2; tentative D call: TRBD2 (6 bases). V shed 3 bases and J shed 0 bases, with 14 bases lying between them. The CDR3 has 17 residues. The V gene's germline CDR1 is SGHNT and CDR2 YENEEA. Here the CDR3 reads CASSFWQGLANTGELFF. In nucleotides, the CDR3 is TGTGCCAGCAGCTTTTGGCAGGGACTCGCGAACACCGGGGAGCTGTTTTTT.

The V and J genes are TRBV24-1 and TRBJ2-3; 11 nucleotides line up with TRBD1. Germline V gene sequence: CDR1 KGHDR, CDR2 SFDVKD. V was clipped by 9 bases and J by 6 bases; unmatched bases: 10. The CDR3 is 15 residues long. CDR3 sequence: CATGAWTGGADTQYF. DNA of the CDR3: TGTGCCACCGGAGCATGGACAGGGGGCGCGGATACGCAGTATTTT.

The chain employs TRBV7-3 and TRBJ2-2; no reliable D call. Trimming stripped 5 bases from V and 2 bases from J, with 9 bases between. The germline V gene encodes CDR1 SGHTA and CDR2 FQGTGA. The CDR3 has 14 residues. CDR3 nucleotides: TGTGCCAGCAGCCCCCGTACTAACACCGGGGAGCTGTTTTTT. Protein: CASSPRTNTGELFF.

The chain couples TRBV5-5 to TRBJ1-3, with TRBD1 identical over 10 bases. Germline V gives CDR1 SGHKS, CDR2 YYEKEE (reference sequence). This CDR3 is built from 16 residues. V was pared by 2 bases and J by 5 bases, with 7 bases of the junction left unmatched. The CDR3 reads CASSLWTGGTRNTIYF. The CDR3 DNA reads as TGTGCCAGCAGCTTATGGACAGGGGGGACTAGAAACACCATATATTTT.

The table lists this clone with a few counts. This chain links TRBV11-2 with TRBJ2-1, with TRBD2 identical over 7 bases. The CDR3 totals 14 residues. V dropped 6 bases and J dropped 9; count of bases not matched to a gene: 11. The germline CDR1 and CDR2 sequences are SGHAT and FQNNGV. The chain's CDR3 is CASRLKGEGGEQFF. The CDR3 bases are TGTGCCAGCAGACTTAAAGGGGAGGGAGGTGAGCAGTTCTTC.

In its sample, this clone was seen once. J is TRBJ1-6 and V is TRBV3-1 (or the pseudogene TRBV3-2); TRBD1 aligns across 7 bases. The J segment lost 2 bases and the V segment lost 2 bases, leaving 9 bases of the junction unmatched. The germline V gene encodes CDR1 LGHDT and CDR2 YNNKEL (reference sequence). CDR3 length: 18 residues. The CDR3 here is CASSQRTGTDTYNSPLHF. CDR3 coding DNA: TGTGCCAGCAGCCAACGAACCGGGACAGACACCTATAATTCACCCCTCCACTTT.

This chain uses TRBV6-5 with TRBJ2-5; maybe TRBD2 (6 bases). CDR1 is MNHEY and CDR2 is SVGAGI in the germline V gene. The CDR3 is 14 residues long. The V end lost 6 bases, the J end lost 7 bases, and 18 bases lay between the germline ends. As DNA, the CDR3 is TGTGCCAGCAGCCAAAGCGGGTGGGGCGGGACCCAGTACTTC. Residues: CASSQSGWGGTQYF.

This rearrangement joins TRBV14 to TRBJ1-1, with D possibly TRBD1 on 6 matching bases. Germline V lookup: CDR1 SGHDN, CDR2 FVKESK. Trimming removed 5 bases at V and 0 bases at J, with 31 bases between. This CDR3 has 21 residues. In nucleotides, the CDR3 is TGTGCCAGCAGCAAAATAGGGCCCCCCGGTTGGCAGGGGAGCGTGAACACTGAAGCTTTCTTT. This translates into CASSKIGPPGWQGSVNTEAFF.

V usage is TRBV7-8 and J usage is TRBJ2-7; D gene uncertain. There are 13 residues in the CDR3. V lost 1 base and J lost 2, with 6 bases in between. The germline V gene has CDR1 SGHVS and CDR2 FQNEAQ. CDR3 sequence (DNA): TGTGCCAGCAGCTTAGTCAGGCCCTACGAGCAGTACTTC. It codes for CASSLVRPYEQYF.

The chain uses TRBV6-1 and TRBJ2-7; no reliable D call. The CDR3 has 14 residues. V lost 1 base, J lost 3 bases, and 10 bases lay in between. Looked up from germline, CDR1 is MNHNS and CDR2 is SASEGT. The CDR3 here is CASSEVGPRYEQYF. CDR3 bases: TGTGCCAGCAGTGAAGTGGGCCCCCGCTACGAGCAGTACTTC.